A selection of T cell receptor beta chains follows, all from one sample in a study of CD8 T cells in ankylosing spondylitis. TCRdb ran MiXCR on the 5' RACE reads and lists one entry per CDR3 protein. The sample holds roughly 400,000 distinct CDR3 sequences, more than 20% seen once. Sequenced input: blood, either unsorted or a sorted T cell fraction (not recorded which). The receptor set was obtained from a male donor with ankylosing spondylitis. CDR3s include the opening cysteine and the closing phenylalanine or tryptophan. The order of the fields is CDR3 protein, CDR3 DNA, D gene, J gene, V gene, clone size. The D gene is left open where the match is weak. A clone size is listed for some rows: how often the clone was seen (once, few, many), or a class if it is expanded.

cdr3_aa: CASGKGGRTSYEQYF
cdr3_nt: TGTGCCAGCGGAAAGGGGGGGCGAACATCCTACGAGCAGTACTTC
d_call: NA
j_call: TRBJ2-7
v_call: TRBV12-3/TRBV12-4
clone_size: few

cdr3_aa: CASSAGLARYNEQFF
cdr3_nt: TGTGCCAGCAGCGCCGGACTAGCTCGCTACAATGAGCAGTTCTTC
d_call: TRBD2
j_call: TRBJ2-1
v_call: TRBV9
clone_size: many

cdr3_aa: CASSELGEGTEAFF
cdr3_nt: TGTGCCAGCAGTGAATTAGGGGAGGGAACTGAAGCTTTCTTT
d_call: NA
j_call: TRBJ1-1
v_call: TRBV25-1
clone_size: many

cdr3_aa: CASRTLIVVTEAFF
cdr3_nt: TGTGCCAGTCGGACACTTATTGTTGTGACTGAAGCTTTCTTT
d_call: NA
j_call: TRBJ1-1
v_call: TRBV2
clone_size: many

cdr3_aa: CASRAGGSYQETQYF
cdr3_nt: TGTGCCAGCAGGGCGGGAGGCTCGTACCAAGAGACCCAGTACTTC
d_call: TRBD2
j_call: TRBJ2-5
v_call: TRBV13
clone_size: NA

cdr3_aa: CSARNPASVSNEQFF
cdr3_nt: TGCAGTGCTAGAAACCCCGCCTCGGTGAGCAATGAGCAGTTCTTC
d_call: NA
j_call: TRBJ2-1
v_call: TRBV20-1
clone_size: NA

cdr3_aa: CASSYGLTGARRYF
cdr3_nt: TGTGCCAGCAGTTACGGGTTAACAGGGGCCCGGAGGTACTTC
d_call: TRBD1
j_call: TRBJ2-4
v_call: TRBV6-5
clone_size: few

cdr3_aa: CASSLGRRLAGASNEQFF
cdr3_nt: TGTGCCAGCAGCTTAGGAAGACGCCTAGCGGGAGCATCGAATGAGCAGTTCTTC
d_call: TRBD2
j_call: TRBJ2-1
v_call: TRBV11-1
clone_size: NA

cdr3_aa: CASSVLTEAFF
cdr3_nt: TGTGCCAGCTCGGTCCTCACTGAAGCTTTCTTT
d_call: NA
j_call: TRBJ1-1
v_call: TRBV11-3
clone_size: few

cdr3_aa: CASSLGTGGIEAFF
cdr3_nt: TGTGCCAGCAGCTTAGGGACAGGGGGCATTGAAGCTTTCTTT
d_call: TRBD1
j_call: TRBJ1-1
v_call: TRBV7-9
clone_size: few

cdr3_aa: CASRIGGSSTDTQYF
cdr3_nt: TGTGCCAGCAGAATAGGGGGTTCTAGCACAGATACGCAGTATTTT
d_call: NA
j_call: TRBJ2-3
v_call: TRBV12-3/TRBV12-4
clone_size: NA

cdr3_aa: CASTTNRRRTPTENTEAFF
cdr3_nt: TGTGCCAGCACCACAAACCGGCGGAGGACCCCAACGGAGAACACTGAAGCTTTCTTT
d_call: NA
j_call: TRBJ1-1
v_call: TRBV11-1
clone_size: NA

cdr3_aa: CSVWNRDGEQYF
cdr3_nt: TGCAGCGTCTGGAACAGGGATGGCGAGCAGTACTTC
d_call: NA
j_call: TRBJ2-7
v_call: TRBV29-1
clone_size: few

cdr3_aa: CASSLGRYAEQFF
cdr3_nt: TGTGCCAGCAGCTTAGGTAGGTATGCTGAGCAGTTCTTC
d_call: NA
j_call: TRBJ2-1
v_call: TRBV11-2
clone_size: few

cdr3_aa: CASSEIFPGTGAEAFF
cdr3_nt: TGTGCCAGCAGTGAAATATTCCCCGGGACAGGGGCTGAAGCTTTCTTT
d_call: TRBD1
j_call: TRBJ1-1
v_call: TRBV2
clone_size: NA

cdr3_aa: CSAPQGASTDTQYF
cdr3_nt: TGCAGTGCACCGCAGGGGGCTTCGACAGATACGCAGTATTTT
d_call: TRBD1
j_call: TRBJ2-3
v_call: TRBV20-1
clone_size: NA

cdr3_aa: CSARGGTSGSSKSYNEQFF
cdr3_nt: TGCAGTGCTAGAGGGGGGACTAGCGGGAGCTCCAAGTCCTACAATGAGCAGTTCTTC
d_call: TRBD2
j_call: TRBJ2-1
v_call: TRBV20-1
clone_size: few

cdr3_aa: CSVELGLAGFDTQYF
cdr3_nt: TGCAGCGTTGAGCTGGGACTAGCGGGATTCGATACGCAGTATTTT
d_call: TRBD2
j_call: TRBJ2-3
v_call: TRBV29-1
clone_size: many

cdr3_aa: CSAYPGLASLAKNIQYF
cdr3_nt: TGCAGTGCTTACCCCGGGCTAGCGTCTCTAGCCAAAAACATTCAGTACTTC
d_call: NA
j_call: TRBJ2-4
v_call: TRBV20-1
clone_size: NA

cdr3_aa: CASSPVRRRVVDYGYTF
cdr3_nt: TGCGCCAGCAGCCCAGTAAGGAGGCGGGTGGTCGACTATGGCTACACCTTC
d_call: NA
j_call: TRBJ1-2
v_call: TRBV5-1
clone_size: few

cdr3_aa: CASSQRGHSAGAFF
cdr3_nt: TGCGCCAGCAGCCAAAGGGGTCACAGCGCAGGAGCTTTCTTT
d_call: NA
j_call: TRBJ1-1
v_call: TRBV4-1
clone_size: NA

cdr3_aa: CASSLSSQETQYF
cdr3_nt: TGTGCCAGCAGCTTGAGTTCCCAAGAGACCCAGTACTTC
d_call: NA
j_call: TRBJ2-5
v_call: TRBV5-6
clone_size: few

cdr3_aa: CSADISGSRTGELFF
cdr3_nt: TGCAGTGCTGACATTAGCGGGAGTCGCACCGGGGAGCTGTTTTTT
d_call: TRBD2
j_call: TRBJ2-2
v_call: TRBV20-1
clone_size: many

cdr3_aa: CASSPPRVAGLLYEQYF
cdr3_nt: TGTGCCAGCTCACCACCGAGGGTAGCGGGATTGCTCTACGAGCAGTACTTC
d_call: TRBD2
j_call: TRBJ2-7
v_call: TRBV18
clone_size: NA

cdr3_aa: CASSRNAGTSATDTQYF
cdr3_nt: TGTGCCAGCAGCCGAAACGCCGGGACTAGTGCCACAGATACGCAGTATTTT
d_call: TRBD2
j_call: TRBJ2-3
v_call: TRBV3-1
clone_size: few

cdr3_aa: CSAGRTGRADTQYF
cdr3_nt: TGCAGTGCTGGGAGAACGGGAAGGGCAGATACGCAGTATTTT
d_call: NA
j_call: TRBJ2-3
v_call: TRBV20-1
clone_size: once

cdr3_aa: CASSDSGASMGGYTF
cdr3_nt: TGTGCCAGCAGTGACTCGGGAGCCAGCATGGGAGGCTACACCTTC
d_call: NA
j_call: TRBJ1-2
v_call: TRBV25-1
clone_size: few

cdr3_aa: CASSHRMVWDRGQYEQFF
cdr3_nt: TGTGCCAGCAGCCACAGGATGGTTTGGGACAGGGGGCAATATGAGCAGTTCTTC
d_call: TRBD1
j_call: TRBJ2-1
v_call: TRBV7-8
clone_size: NA

cdr3_aa: CASSQWGRTDTQYF
cdr3_nt: TGTGCCAGCAGCCAATGGGGCCGCACAGATACGCAGTATTTT
d_call: NA
j_call: TRBJ2-3
v_call: TRBV3-1
clone_size: few

cdr3_aa: CSVPLWGGETQYF
cdr3_nt: TGCAGTGTCCCTTTATGGGGAGGAGAGACCCAGTACTTC
d_call: NA
j_call: TRBJ2-5
v_call: TRBV20-1
clone_size: NA

cdr3_aa: CASLAGGGLNTEAFF
cdr3_nt: TGTGCCAGCCTGGCTGGAGGGGGATTGAACACTGAAGCTTTCTTT
d_call: NA
j_call: TRBJ1-1
v_call: TRBV18
clone_size: many

cdr3_aa: CASSETGRYGYTF
cdr3_nt: TGTGCCAGCAGCGAGACAGGGCGCTATGGCTACACCTTC
d_call: TRBD1
j_call: TRBJ1-2
v_call: TRBV6-1
clone_size: few

cdr3_aa: CASGLHTGELFF
cdr3_nt: TGTGCTAGTGGTTTGCACACCGGGGAGCTGTTTTTT
d_call: NA
j_call: TRBJ2-2
v_call: TRBV12-5
clone_size: NA

cdr3_aa: CASSFIKTGSYEQYF
cdr3_nt: TGTGCCAGCAGTTTTATTAAGACAGGGTCCTACGAGCAGTACTTC
d_call: TRBD1
j_call: TRBJ2-7
v_call: TRBV6-5
clone_size: NA

cdr3_aa: CASSSFIPVSDRGFSGANVLTF
cdr3_nt: TGTGCCAGCAGTTCTTTCATACCTGTCTCGGACAGGGGGTTCTCTGGGGCCAACGTCCTGACTTTC
d_call: TRBD1
j_call: TRBJ2-6
v_call: TRBV27
clone_size: few

cdr3_aa: CASSVAGDNIQYF
cdr3_nt: TGTGCCAGCAGTGTAGCGGGAGACAACATTCAGTACTTC
d_call: TRBD2
j_call: TRBJ2-4
v_call: TRBV2
clone_size: few

cdr3_aa: CASHDSGANVLTF
cdr3_nt: TGTGCCAGCCACGACTCTGGGGCCAACGTCCTGACTTTC
d_call: NA
j_call: TRBJ2-6
v_call: TRBV6-1
clone_size: NA

cdr3_aa: CASSVLLAGNEQYF
cdr3_nt: TGTGCCAGCAGTGTTTTACTAGCGGGAAACGAGCAGTACTTC
d_call: TRBD2
j_call: TRBJ2-7
v_call: TRBV2
clone_size: NA

cdr3_aa: CAVGGDTGELFF
cdr3_nt: TGTGCCGTGGGAGGGGACACCGGGGAGCTGTTTTTT
d_call: TRBD2
j_call: TRBJ2-2
v_call: TRBV28
clone_size: NA

cdr3_aa: CASSLEQGSYEQYF
cdr3_nt: TGCGCCAGCAGCTTGGAGCAGGGTTCCTACGAGCAGTACTTC
d_call: NA
j_call: TRBJ2-7
v_call: TRBV5-1
clone_size: few

cdr3_aa: CSSSGAWEETQYF
cdr3_nt: TGCAGTTCCTCAGGGGCTTGGGAGGAGACCCAGTACTTC
d_call: NA
j_call: TRBJ2-5
v_call: TRBV20-1
clone_size: NA

cdr3_aa: CASGLSGRVYNEQFF
cdr3_nt: TGTGCTAGTGGTTTGTCCGGGAGAGTCTACAATGAGCAGTTCTTC
d_call: NA
j_call: TRBJ2-1
v_call: TRBV12-5
clone_size: NA

cdr3_aa: CASNLRGQNYEQYF
cdr3_nt: TGTGCCAGCAACCTTCGGGGACAGAACTACGAGCAGTACTTC
d_call: TRBD1
j_call: TRBJ2-7
v_call: TRBV2
clone_size: once

cdr3_aa: CSVGGQNNQPQHF
cdr3_nt: TGCAGTGTCGGGGGACAGAACAATCAGCCCCAGCATTTT
d_call: TRBD1
j_call: TRBJ1-5
v_call: TRBV20-1
clone_size: NA

cdr3_aa: CSARVGADTQYF
cdr3_nt: TGCAGTGCTAGAGTGGGCGCAGATACGCAGTATTTT
d_call: NA
j_call: TRBJ2-3
v_call: TRBV20-1
clone_size: few

cdr3_aa: CASSLNSRNTGELFF
cdr3_nt: TGTGCCAGCAGTTTGAACAGTCGAAACACCGGGGAGCTGTTTTTT
d_call: NA
j_call: TRBJ2-2
v_call: TRBV27
clone_size: NA

cdr3_aa: CSAHTGGNQPQHF
cdr3_nt: TGCAGTGCTCACACAGGGGGCAATCAGCCCCAGCATTTT
d_call: TRBD1
j_call: TRBJ1-5
v_call: TRBV20-1
clone_size: many